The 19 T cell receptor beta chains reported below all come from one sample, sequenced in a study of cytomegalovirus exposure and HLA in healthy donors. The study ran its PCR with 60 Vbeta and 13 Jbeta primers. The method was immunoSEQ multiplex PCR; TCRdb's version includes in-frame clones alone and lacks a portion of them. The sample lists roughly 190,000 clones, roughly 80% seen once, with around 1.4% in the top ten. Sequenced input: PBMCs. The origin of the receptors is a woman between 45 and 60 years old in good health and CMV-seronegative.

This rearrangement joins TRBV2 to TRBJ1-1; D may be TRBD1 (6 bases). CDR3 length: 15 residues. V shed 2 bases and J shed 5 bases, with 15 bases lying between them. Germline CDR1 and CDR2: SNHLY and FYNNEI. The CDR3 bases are TGTGCCAGCAGTGAATGGCAGGGACAAGTGACTGAAGCTTTCTTT. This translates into CASSEWQGQVTEAFF.

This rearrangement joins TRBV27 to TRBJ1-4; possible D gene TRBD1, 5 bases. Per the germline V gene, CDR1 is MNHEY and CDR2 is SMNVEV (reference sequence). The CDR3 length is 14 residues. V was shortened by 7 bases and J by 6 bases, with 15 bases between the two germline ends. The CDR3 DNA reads TGTGCCAGCACCCAGACAGCCATGGATGAAAAACTGTTTTTT. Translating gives CASTQTAMDEKLFF.

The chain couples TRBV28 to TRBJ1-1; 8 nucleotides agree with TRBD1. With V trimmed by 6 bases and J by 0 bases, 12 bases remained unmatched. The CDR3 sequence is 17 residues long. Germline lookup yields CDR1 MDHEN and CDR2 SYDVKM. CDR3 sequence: CASSTPRTGRLNTEAFF. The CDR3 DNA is TGTGCCAGCAGCACTCCCCGGACAGGGCGCCTGAACACTGAAGCTTTCTTT.

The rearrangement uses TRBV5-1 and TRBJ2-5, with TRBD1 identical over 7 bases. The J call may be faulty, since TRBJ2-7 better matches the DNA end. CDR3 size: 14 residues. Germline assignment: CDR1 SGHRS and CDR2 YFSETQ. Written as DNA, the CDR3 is TGCGCCAGCAGCTTGGTAGACAGGGTCCACGAGCAGTACTTC. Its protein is CASSLVDRVHEQYF.

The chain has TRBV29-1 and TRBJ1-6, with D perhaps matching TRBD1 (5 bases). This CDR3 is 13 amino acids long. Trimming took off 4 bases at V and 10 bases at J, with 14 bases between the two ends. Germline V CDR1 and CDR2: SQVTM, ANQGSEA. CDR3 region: CSVGVGAGSPLHF. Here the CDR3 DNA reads TGCAGCGTTGGCGTAGGGGCCGGGTCACCCCTCCACTTT.

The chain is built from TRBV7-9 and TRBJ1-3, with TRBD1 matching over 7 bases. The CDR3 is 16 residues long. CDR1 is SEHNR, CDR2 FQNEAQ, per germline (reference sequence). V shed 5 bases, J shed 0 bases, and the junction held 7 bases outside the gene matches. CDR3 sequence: CASSRWTGTSGNTIYF. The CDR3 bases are TGTGCCAGCAGCCGCTGGACAGGAACCTCTGGAAACACCATATATTTT.

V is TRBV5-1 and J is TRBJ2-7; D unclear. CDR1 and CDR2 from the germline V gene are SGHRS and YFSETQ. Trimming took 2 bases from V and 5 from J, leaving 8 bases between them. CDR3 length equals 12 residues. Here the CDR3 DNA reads TGCGCCAGCAGCTTTGGAGACCACGAGCAGTACTTC. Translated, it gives CASSFGDHEQYF.

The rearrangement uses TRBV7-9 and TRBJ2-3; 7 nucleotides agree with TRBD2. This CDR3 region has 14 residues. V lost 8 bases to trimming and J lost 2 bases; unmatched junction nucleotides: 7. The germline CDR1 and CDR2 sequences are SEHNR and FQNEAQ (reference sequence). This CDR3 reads CASRGGGYTDTQYF. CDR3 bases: TGTGCCAGCCGGGGCGGGGGATACACAGATACGCAGTATTTT.

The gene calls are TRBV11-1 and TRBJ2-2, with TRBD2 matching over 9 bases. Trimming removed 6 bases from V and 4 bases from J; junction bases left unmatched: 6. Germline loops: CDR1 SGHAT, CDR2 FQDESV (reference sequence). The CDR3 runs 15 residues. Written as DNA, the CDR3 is TGTGCCAGCAGTCCGGGACTAGCAGGCACCGGGGAGCTGTTTTTT. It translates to CASSPGLAGTGELFF.

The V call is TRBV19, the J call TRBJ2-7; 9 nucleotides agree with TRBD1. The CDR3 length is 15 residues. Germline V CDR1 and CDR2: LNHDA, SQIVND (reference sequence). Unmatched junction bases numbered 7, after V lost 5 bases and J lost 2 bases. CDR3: CASSARGTGPYEQYF. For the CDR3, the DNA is TGTGCCAGTAGTGCCCGCGGGACAGGGCCCTACGAGCAGTACTTC.

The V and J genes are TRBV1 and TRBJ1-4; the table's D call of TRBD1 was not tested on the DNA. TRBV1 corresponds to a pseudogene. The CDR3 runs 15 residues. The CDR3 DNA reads TGCACCAGCAGCCAAGGAGACAGCCTTAATGAAAAACTGTTTTTT. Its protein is CTSSQGDSLNEKLFF.

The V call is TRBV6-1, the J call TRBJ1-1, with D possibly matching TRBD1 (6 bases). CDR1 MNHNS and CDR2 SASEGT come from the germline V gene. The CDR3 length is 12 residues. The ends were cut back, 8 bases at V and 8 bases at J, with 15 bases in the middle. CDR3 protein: CASVTMTGEAFF. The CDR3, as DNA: TGTGCCAGCGTGACAATGACAGGCGAAGCTTTCTTT.

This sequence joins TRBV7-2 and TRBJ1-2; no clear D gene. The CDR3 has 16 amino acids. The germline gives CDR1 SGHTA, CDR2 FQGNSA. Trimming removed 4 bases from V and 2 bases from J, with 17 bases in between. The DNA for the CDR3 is TGTGCCAGCAGCTCTTACGTCGGGAGAGTCAACTATGGCTACACCTTC. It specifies CASSSYVGRVNYGYTF.

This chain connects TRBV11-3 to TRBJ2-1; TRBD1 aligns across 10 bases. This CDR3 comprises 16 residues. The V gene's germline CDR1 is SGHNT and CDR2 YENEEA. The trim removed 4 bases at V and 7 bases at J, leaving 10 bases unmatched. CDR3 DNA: TGTGCCAGCAGCTCCTGGACAGGGGGAGGGAAAAATGAGCAGTTCTTC. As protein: CASSSWTGGGKNEQFF.

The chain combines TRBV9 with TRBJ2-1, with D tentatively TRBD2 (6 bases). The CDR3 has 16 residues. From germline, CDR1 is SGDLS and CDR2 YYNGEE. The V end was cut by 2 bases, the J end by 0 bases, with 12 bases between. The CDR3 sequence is CASSVRDLSSYNEQFF. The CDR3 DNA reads TGTGCCAGCAGCGTTCGGGACTTAAGCTCCTACAATGAGCAGTTCTTC. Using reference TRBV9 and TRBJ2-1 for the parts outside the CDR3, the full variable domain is DSGVTQTPKHLITATGQRVTLRCSPRSGDLSVYWYQQSLDQGLQFLIQYYNGEERAKGNILERFSAQQFPDLHSELNLSSLELGDSALYFCASSVRDLSSYNEQFFGPGTRLTVL.

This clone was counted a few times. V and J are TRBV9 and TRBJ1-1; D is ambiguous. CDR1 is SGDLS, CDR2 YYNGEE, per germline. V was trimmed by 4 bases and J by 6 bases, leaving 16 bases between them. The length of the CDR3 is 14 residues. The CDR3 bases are TGTGCCAGCAGCCCCCAAGGTGGGAGTCCTGAAGCTTTCTTT. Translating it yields CASSPQGGSPEAFF.

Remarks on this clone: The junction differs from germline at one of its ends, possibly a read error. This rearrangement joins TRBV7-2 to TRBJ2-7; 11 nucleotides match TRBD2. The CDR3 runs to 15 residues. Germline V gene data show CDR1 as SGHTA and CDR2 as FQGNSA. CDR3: CASSVAGGPMGEQYF. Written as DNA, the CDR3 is TGTGCCAGCAGCGTAGCGGGAGGGCCCATGGGCGAGCAGTACTTC.

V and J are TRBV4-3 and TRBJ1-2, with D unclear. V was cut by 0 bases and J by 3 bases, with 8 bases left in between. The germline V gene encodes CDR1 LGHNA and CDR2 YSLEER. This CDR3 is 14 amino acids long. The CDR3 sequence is CASSQDIEYYGYTF. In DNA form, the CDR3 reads TGCGCCAGCAGCCAAGATATCGAGTACTATGGCTACACCTTC.

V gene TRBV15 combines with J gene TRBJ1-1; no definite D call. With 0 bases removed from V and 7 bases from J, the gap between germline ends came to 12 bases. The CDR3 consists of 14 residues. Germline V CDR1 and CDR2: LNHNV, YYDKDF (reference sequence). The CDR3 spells CATSRDLDLSEAFF. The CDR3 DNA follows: TGTGCCACCAGCAGAGATCTCGACTTAAGTGAAGCTTTCTTT.